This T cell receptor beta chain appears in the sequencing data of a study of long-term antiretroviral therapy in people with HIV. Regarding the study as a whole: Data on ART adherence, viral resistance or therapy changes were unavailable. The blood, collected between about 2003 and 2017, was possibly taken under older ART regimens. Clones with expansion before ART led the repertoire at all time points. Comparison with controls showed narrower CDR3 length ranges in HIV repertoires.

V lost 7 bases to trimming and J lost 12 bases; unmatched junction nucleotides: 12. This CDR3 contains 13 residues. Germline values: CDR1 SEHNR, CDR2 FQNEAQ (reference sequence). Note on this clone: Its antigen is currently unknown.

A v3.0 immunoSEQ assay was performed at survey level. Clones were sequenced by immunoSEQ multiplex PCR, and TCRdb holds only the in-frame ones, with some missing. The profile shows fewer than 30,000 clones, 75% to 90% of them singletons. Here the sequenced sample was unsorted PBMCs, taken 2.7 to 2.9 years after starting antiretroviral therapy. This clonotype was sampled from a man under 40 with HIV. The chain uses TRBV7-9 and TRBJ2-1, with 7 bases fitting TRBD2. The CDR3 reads CASTERGLSGQFF. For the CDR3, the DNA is TGTGCCAGCACCGAGCGGGGCTTGTCGGGGCAGTTCTTC.